The TCR beta chain described here comes from a study of T cells in Graves' hyperthyroidism and ophthalmopathy. Authors of the study amplified TCR beta CDR3 regions from RNA transcripts. The HTBI primer set was used in a first-round RT-PCR of the TCR CDR3. TCRdb analysed the multiplex PCR reads with MiXCR anew, one entry per CDR3 protein. The table shows hundreds of thousands of distinct CDR3 sequences, with under 15% occurring only once. Overall study results and limits: Within blood appeared most thyroid clonotypes that had expanded above 0.001.

Graves' hyperthyroidism showing no ophthalmopathy progression within 18 months was considered stable. This clonotype has ten or more counts. What it binds is not known. Trimming cost V 8 bases and J 7 bases, with 12 bases left between them. CDR1 SEHNR and CDR2 FQNEAQ come from the germline V gene (reference sequence). The CDR3 totals 12 residues. The receptor was derived from a woman aged 18-30 years with Graves' hyperthyroidism. Input material: blood. This chain connects TRBV7-9 to TRBJ2-1; D is ambiguous. CDR3 sequence (DNA): TGTGCCAGCGGGGTTTTGTCGAATGAGCAGTTCTTC. As protein: CASGVLSNEQFF.